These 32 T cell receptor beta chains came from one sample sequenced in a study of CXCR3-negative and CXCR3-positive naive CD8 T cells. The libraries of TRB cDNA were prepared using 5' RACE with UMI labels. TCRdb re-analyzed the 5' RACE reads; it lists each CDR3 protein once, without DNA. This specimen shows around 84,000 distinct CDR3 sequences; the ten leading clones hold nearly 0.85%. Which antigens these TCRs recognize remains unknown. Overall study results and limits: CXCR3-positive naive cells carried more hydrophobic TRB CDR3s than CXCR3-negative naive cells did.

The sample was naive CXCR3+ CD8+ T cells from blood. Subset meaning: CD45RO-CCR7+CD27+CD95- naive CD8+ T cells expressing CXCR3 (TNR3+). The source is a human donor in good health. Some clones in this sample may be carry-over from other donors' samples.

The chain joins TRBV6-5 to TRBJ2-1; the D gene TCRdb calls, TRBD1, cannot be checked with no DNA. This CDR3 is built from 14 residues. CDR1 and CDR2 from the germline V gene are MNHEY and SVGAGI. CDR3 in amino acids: CASSPLEDYNEQFF.

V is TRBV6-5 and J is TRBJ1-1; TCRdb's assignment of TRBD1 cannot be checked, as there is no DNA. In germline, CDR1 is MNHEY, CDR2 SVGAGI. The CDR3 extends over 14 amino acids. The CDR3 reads CASSYRGKVAEAFF.

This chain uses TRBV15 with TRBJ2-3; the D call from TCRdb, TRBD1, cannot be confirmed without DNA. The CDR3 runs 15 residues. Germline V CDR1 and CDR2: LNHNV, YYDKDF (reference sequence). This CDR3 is CATSSGIGGADTQYF.

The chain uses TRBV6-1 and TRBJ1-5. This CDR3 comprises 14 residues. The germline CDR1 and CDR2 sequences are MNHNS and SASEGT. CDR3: CASSVAGSNQPQHF.

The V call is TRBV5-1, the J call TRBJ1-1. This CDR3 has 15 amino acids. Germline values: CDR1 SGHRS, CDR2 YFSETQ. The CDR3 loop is CASSLGSQPNTEAFF. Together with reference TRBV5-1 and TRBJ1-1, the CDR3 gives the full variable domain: KAGVTQTPRYLIKTRGQQVTLSCSPISGHRSVSWYQQTPGQGLQFLFEYFSETQRNKGNFPGRFSGRQFSNSRSEMNVSTLELGDSALYLCASSLGSQPNTEAFFGQGTRLTVV.

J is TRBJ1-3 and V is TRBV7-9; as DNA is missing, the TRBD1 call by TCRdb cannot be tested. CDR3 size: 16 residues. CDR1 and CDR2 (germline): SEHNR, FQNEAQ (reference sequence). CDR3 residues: CASSESRFGVGSTIYF.

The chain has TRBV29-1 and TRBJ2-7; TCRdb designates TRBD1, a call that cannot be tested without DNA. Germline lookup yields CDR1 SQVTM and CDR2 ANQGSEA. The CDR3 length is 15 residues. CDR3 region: CSARRDREGDYEQYF.

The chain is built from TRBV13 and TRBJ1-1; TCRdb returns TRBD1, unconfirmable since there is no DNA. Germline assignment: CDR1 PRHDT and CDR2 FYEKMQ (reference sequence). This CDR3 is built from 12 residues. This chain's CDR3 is CASGQGNTEAFF.

The CDR3 is CASSIGTSGSYEQYF. V is TRBV5-1 and J is TRBJ2-7; TCRdb gives TRBD2 as the D gene, but with no DNA this cannot be confirmed. The germline gives CDR1 SGHRS, CDR2 YFSETQ. This CDR3 has 15 amino acids.

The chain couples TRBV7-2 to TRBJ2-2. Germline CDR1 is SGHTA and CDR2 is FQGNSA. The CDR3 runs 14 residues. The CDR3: CASTKEANTGEPFF.

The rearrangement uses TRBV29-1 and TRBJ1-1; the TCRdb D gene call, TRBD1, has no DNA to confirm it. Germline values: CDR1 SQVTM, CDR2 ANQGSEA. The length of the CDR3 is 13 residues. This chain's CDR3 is CSVVGTDSTEAFF.

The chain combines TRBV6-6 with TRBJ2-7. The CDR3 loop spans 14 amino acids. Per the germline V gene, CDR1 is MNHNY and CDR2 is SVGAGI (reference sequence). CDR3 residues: CASSFSRWGSEQYF.

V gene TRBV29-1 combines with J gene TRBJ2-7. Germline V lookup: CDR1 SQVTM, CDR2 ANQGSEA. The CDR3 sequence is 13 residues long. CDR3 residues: CSVVGRSSYEQYF.

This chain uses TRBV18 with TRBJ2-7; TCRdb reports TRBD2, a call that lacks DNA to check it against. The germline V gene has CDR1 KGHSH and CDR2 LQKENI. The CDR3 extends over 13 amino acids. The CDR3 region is CASSSGAGDEQYF.

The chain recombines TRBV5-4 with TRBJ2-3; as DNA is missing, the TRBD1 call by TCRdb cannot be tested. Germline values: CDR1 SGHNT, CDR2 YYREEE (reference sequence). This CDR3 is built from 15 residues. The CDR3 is CASSLGGGSTDTQYF.

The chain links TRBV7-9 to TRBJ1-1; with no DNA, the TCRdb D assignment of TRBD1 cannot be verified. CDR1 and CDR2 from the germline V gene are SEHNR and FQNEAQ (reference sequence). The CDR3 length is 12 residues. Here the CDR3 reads CASSADRSEAFF. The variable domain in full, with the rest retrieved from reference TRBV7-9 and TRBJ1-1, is DTGVSQNPRHKITKRGQNVTFRCDPISEHNRLYWYRQTLGQGPEFLTYFQNEAQLEKSRLLSDRFSAERPKGSFSTLEIQRTEQGDSAMYLCASSADRSEAFFGQGTRLTVV.

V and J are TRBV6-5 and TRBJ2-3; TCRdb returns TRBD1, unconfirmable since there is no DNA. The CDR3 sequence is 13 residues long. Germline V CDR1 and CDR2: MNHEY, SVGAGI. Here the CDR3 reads CASGQPSTDTQYF.

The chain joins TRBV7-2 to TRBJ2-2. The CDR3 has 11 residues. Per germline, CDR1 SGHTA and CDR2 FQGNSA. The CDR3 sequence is CASSYGGELFF.

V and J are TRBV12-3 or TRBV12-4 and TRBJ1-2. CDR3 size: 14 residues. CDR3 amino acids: CASTSGASNYGYTF.

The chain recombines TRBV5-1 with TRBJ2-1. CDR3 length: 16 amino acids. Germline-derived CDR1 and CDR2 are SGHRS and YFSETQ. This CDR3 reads CASSLEAVSSYNEQFF.

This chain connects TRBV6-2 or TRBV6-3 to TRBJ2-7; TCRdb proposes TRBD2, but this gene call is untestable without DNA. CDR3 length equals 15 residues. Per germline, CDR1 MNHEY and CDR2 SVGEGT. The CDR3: CASSTLAGRTYEQYF.

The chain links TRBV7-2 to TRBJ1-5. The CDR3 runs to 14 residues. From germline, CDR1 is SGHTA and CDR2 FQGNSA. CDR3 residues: CASSLNGGDQPQHF. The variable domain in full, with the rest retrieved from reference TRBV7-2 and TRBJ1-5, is GAGVSQSPSNKVTEKGKDVELRCDPISGHTALYWYRQSLGQGLEFLIYFQGNSAPDKSGLPSDRFSAERTGGSVSTLTIQRTQQEDSAVYLCASSLNGGDQPQHFGDGTRLSIL.

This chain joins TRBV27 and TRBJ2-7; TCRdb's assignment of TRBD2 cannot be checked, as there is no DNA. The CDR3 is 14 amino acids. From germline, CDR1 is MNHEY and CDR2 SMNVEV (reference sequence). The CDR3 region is CASGLAGGPYEQYF.

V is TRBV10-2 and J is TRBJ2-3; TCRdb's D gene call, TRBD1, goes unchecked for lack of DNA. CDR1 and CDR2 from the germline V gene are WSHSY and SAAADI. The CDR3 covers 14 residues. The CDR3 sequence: CASSTGGSGDTQYF.

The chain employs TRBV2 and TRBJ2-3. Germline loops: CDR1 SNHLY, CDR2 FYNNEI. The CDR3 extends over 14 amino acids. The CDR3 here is CASSAGPYTDTQYF.

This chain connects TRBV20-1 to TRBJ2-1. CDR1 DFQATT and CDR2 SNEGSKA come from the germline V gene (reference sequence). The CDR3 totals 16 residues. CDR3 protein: CSGGHPSTTHTDEQFF.

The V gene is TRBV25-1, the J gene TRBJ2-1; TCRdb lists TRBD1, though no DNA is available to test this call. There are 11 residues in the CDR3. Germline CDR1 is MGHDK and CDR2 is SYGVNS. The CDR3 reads CASSAPGRQFF.

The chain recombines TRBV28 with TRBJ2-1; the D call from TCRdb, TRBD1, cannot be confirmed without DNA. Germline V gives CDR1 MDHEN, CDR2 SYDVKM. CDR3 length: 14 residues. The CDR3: CASSYGGSYNEQFF.

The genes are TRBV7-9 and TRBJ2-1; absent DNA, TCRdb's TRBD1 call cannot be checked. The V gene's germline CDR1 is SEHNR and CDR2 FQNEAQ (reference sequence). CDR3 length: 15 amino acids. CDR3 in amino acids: CASSPPDRSYNEQFF.

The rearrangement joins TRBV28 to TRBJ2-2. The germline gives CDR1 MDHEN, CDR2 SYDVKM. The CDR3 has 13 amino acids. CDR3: CASNGWDTGELFF.

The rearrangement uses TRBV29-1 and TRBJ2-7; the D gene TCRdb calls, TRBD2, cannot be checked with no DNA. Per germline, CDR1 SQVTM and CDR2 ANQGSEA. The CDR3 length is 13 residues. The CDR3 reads CSVSPYHSYEQYF.

The CDR3 is CASCPDGSSYNEQFF. The chain recombines TRBV19 with TRBJ2-1; TCRdb's D call of TRBD1 is untestable without DNA. Germline V gene lookup returns CDR1 LNHDA and CDR2 SQIVND (reference sequence). This CDR3 region has 15 residues.